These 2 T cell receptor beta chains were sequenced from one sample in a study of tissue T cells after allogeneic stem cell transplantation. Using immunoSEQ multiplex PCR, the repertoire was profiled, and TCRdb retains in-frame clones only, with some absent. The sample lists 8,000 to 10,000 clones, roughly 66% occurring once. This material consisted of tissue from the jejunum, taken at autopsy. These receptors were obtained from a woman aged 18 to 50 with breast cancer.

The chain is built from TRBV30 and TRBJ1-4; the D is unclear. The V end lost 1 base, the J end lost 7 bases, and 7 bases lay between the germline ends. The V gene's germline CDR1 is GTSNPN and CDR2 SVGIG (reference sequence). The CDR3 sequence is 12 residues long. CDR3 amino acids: CAWSEGGEKLFF. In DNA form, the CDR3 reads TGTGCCTGGAGTGAGGGAGGTGAAAAACTGTTTTTT.

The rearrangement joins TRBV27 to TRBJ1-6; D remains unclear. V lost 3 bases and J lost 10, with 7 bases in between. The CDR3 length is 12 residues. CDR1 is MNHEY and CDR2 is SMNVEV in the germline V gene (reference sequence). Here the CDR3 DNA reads TGTGCCAGCAGTTTGGGAAGGTCACCCCTCCACTTT. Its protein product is CASSLGRSPLHF.